This T cell receptor beta chain is from a study of blood T cell repertoires in COVID-19. Background on the study: Samples came from the United States, Italy and Spain, spanning acute and convalescent COVID-19.

Assay: immunoSEQ multiplex PCR; the TCRdb copy retains only in-frame clones and omits some. The sample carries tens of thousands of clones, 70% to 90% recorded once. The trim removed 4 bases at V and 4 bases at J, leaving 6 bases unmatched. The CDR3 consists of 14 residues. Germline CDR1 reads LNHDA; CDR2 reads SQIVND (reference sequence). This sequence was found in a human donor in a cohort sampled during active COVID-19. The sample consisted of peripheral blood. The chain is built from TRBV19 and TRBJ1-1; 7 bases fit TRBD1. The CDR3 sequence is CASSTATGATEAFF. DNA of the CDR3: TGTGCCAGTAGTACCGCCACAGGGGCCACTGAAGCTTTCTTT.